This paragraph covers one TCR beta chain sequence. Its target is not known. The sample comes from a study of vaccination effects on CD4 cells after COVID-19. Turning to the study itself: The post-vaccine samples were taken, at the median, 72 days after the second dose.

Repertoires were generated with immunoSEQ multiplex PCR, while TCRdb's copy carries only in-frame clones and drops some. The repertoire has roughly 51,000 clones, around three quarters of them found once; the top ten carry approximately 5.1%. CD4+ T cell isolation took place after less than 13 days of culture. The person acquired a PCR-confirmed SARS-CoV-2 infection between March and December 2020. Either the BNT162b2 or mRNA-1273 vaccine was given to participants in two doses. J lost 5 bases, V lost 0 bases, and 6 bases had no gene match. The CDR3 runs 17 residues. The germline V gene encodes CDR1 SEHNR and CDR2 FQNEAQ (reference sequence).

This TCR derives from a human donor who had a prior SARS-CoV-2 infection. The sample in question was CD4+ T cells from PBMCs cultured without peptide, obtained after COVID-19 vaccination. J is TRBJ1-3 and V is TRBV7-9, with 11 bases that match TRBD1. The chain's CDR3 is CASSLASRDRGRNTIYF. CDR3 DNA sequence: TGTGCCAGCAGCTTAGCCTCGAGGGACAGGGGGAGAAACACCATATATTTT.